These 23 T cell receptor beta chains were sequenced from one sample in a study of cytomegalovirus exposure and HLA in healthy donors. The PCR ran on 60 Vbeta and 13 Jbeta primers. Produced via immunoSEQ multiplex PCR; TCRdb's table is partial and in-frame only. The sample shows about 160,000 clones, roughly 76% of them seen only once. Sequenced input: PBMCs. Every receptor here comes from a man aged 55-75 years in good health and CMV-seronegative.

The V call is TRBV18, the J call TRBJ2-1, with D maybe TRBD2 (7 bases). The CDR3 sequence is 13 residues long. Germline V CDR1 and CDR2: KGHSH, LQKENI. Trimming took off 6 bases at V and 6 bases at J, with 12 bases between the two ends. The CDR3 DNA reads TGTGCCAGCTCGATAAGGGGGGGCAATGAGCAGTTCTTC. It specifies CASSIRGGNEQFF.

The chain couples TRBV2 to TRBJ2-7, with a possible D match to TRBD2 (6 bases). V was shortened by 7 bases and J by 0 bases, with 10 bases between the two germline ends. The CDR3 contains 13 residues. The germline gives CDR1 SNHLY, CDR2 FYNNEI. The CDR3 DNA follows: TGTGCCAGCACCGTAGCGGACTCCTACGAGCAGTACTTC. Translation: CASTVADSYEQYF.

The chain combines TRBV2 with TRBJ1-3; D gene unclear. The CDR3 is made up of 13 amino acids. V shed 7 bases and J shed 3 bases, with 10 bases lying between them. Germline CDR1 is SNHLY and CDR2 is FYNNEI. CDR3: CASTSGGGNTIYF. In DNA form, the CDR3 reads TGTGCCAGCACGAGCGGAGGTGGAAACACCATATATTTT.

This rearrangement joins TRBV7-6 to TRBJ1-6; D not resolved. The CDR3 is 13 amino acids. The V and J ends lost 0 bases and 10 bases respectively, with 7 bases between them. The germline V gene has CDR1 SGHVS and CDR2 FNYEAQ. For the CDR3, the DNA is TGTGCCAGCAGCTTAGCAGAGGGATCACCCCTCCACTTT. The encoded protein is CASSLAEGSPLHF. The full variable domain, its missing parts supplied by reference TRBV7-6 and TRBJ1-6, is GAGVSQSPRYKVTKRGQDVALRCDPISGHVSLYWYRQALGQGPEFLTYFNYEAQQDKSGLPNDRFSAERPEGSISTLTIQRTEQRDSAMYRCASSLAEGSPLHFGNGTRLTVT.

The sample holds a few counts of this clone. The chain carries TRBV11-2 and TRBJ2-5, with D perhaps TRBD1 (5 bases). Between the trimmed V and J ends, which lost 1 base and 4 bases, there was a span of 13 bases. Germline values: CDR1 SGHAT, CDR2 FQNNGV. The CDR3 is 15 amino acids. CDR3 DNA sequence: TGTGCCAGCAGCTTAGTAGGGGTCCCCGCAGAGACCCAGTACTTC. Translating gives CASSLVGVPAETQYF.

This clone has only a few counts. CDR3 sequence (DNA): TGTGCCAGCAGTGGGAGGACGGAACCCTACGAGCAGTACTTC. Translation gives CASSGRTEPYEQYF. The gene calls are TRBV2 and TRBJ2-7; weak D call: TRBD2 (5 bases). CDR3 length: 14 residues. V lost 4 bases and J 2 bases, leaving 12 bases between the germline ends. Germline V gene lookup returns CDR1 SNHLY and CDR2 FYNNEI.

The J gene is TRBJ1-3, the V gene TRBV7-8; D uncertain. The V gene lost 7 bases and the J gene lost 0 bases, with 16 bases spanning the gap. The CDR3 is 16 amino acids. Germline lookup yields CDR1 SGHVS and CDR2 FQNEAQ. CDR3 in amino acids: CASTPRGGDSGNTIYF. In DNA, the CDR3 is TGTGCCAGCACCCCGCGAGGCGGCGACTCTGGAAACACCATATATTTT.

The gene calls are TRBV20-1 and TRBJ1-2, with D maybe TRBD1 (6 bases). The CDR3 has 11 amino acids. Per the germline V gene, CDR1 is DFQATT and CDR2 is SNEGSKA (reference sequence). V lost 5 bases and J lost 8, with 12 bases in between. The CDR3 sequence: CSAGWTAGYTF. The CDR3 region has the DNA TGCAGTGCTGGCTGGACAGCCGGCTACACCTTC.

As to this clone: This same CDR3 is encoded by further DNA sequences in the sample. The chain has TRBV2 and TRBJ2-5, with no clear D. The germline V gene has CDR1 SNHLY and CDR2 FYNNEI. The CDR3 contains 12 residues. Trimming took 0 bases from V and 5 from J, leaving 4 bases between them. The DNA of the CDR3 is TGTGCCAGCAGTGAAGCGCGGGAGACCCAGTACTTC. The encoded protein is CASSEARETQYF.

The chain combines TRBV5-1 with TRBJ1-2, with TRBD1 matching over 7 bases. V was pared by 0 bases and J by 2 bases, with 1 base of the junction left unmatched. This CDR3 region has 14 residues. Germline assignment: CDR1 SGHRS and CDR2 YFSETQ. The CDR3 region has the DNA TGCGCCAGCAGCTTGGAGGGACAGAACTATGGCTACACCTTC. Its translation: CASSLEGQNYGYTF. The complete variable domain, with remaining parts taken from reference TRBV5-1 and TRBJ1-2, reads KAGVTQTPRYLIKTRGQQVTLSCSPISGHRSVSWYQQTPGQGLQFLFEYFSETQRNKGNFPGRFSGRQFSNSRSEMNVSTLELGDSALYLCASSLEGQNYGYTFGSGTRLTVV.

The chain recombines TRBV30 with TRBJ2-7; 8 nucleotides match TRBD1. CDR1 and CDR2 (germline): GTSNPN, SVGIG (reference sequence). The CDR3 is 15 residues long. The V segment lost 2 bases and the J segment 4 bases; nucleotides outside the gene matches: 10. The CDR3 sequence: CAWSNDQGAGYEQYF. CDR3 DNA: TGTGCCTGGAGTAACGACCAGGGGGCGGGTTACGAGCAGTACTTC. The whole variable domain, remainder taken from reference TRBV30 and TRBJ2-7, is SQTIHQWPATLVQPVGSPLSLECTVEGTSNPNLYWYRQAAGRGLQLLFYSVGIGQISSEVPQNLSASRPQDRQFILSSKKLLLSDSGFYLCAWSNDQGAGYEQYFGPGTRLTVT.

The V call is TRBV10-3, the J call TRBJ1-3, with D possibly TRBD1 on 6 matching bases. This CDR3 has 15 residues. Germline V CDR1 and CDR2: ENHRY, SYGVKD. V gave up 4 bases and J gave up 3 bases, with 13 bases separating them. CDR3 sequence (DNA): TGTGCCATCAGTGGACCTGGACAGCTTGGAAACACCATATATTTT. Amino acid sequence: CAISGPGQLGNTIYF.

The chain links TRBV2 to TRBJ1-1; the D is unclear. The CDR3 loop spans 13 amino acids. Trimming cost V 3 bases and J 0 bases, with 5 bases left between them. Germline values: CDR1 SNHLY, CDR2 FYNNEI. CDR3 nucleotides: TGTGCCAGCAGTGAGAGGGTGAACACTGAAGCTTTCTTT. Translating it yields CASSERVNTEAFF. Looking up the rest from reference TRBV2 and TRBJ1-1 gives the full variable domain: EPEVTQTPSHQVTQMGQEVILRCVPISNHLYFYWYRQILGQKVEFLVSFYNNEISEKSEIFDDQFSVERPDGSNFTLKIRSTKLEDSAMYFCASSERVNTEAFFGQGTRLTVV.

This clone came up once. The V gene is TRBV19, the J gene TRBJ1-5; perhaps TRBD1 as D (5 bases). The V end lost 4 bases, the J end lost 0 bases, and 13 bases lay between the germline ends. Germline CDR1 LNHDA, CDR2 SQIVND (reference sequence). This CDR3 region has 16 residues. In DNA, the CDR3 is TGTGCCAGTAGTAAGTTTGGGCAGGGTAGCAATCAGCCCCAGCATTTT. It yields the protein CASSKFGQGSNQPQHF.

This chain uses TRBV5-1 with TRBJ2-2; TRBD2 matches 11 bases. Looked up from germline, CDR1 is SGHRS and CDR2 is YFSETQ. The length of the CDR3 is 17 residues. J gave up 1 base and V 0 bases, and 2 bases lay outside the gene matches. CDR3 protein: CASSLGTSGRNTGELFF. CDR3 nucleotides: TGCGCCAGCAGCTTGGGGACTAGCGGGCGGAACACCGGGGAGCTGTTTTTT. Using reference TRBV5-1 and TRBJ2-2 for the parts outside the CDR3, the full variable domain is KAGVTQTPRYLIKTRGQQVTLSCSPISGHRSVSWYQQTPGQGLQFLFEYFSETQRNKGNFPGRFSGRQFSNSRSEMNVSTLELGDSALYLCASSLGTSGRNTGELFFGEGSRLTVL.

The rearrangement links TRBV9 to TRBJ2-3, with 11 bases that match TRBD2. Germline trimming cut 0 bases from V and 9 bases from J; bases unmatched to any gene: 6. This CDR3 comprises 15 residues. Germline CDR1 is SGDLS and CDR2 is YYNGEE. The CDR3 protein is CASSVVAGGAGTQYF. The DNA for the CDR3 is TGTGCCAGCAGCGTAGTAGCGGGGGGGGCAGGAACGCAGTATTTT.

CDR3 amino acids: CAWSAEGGWSNSPLHF. The CDR3 region has the DNA TGTGCCTGGAGTGCAGAAGGGGGATGGAGTAATTCACCCCTCCACTTT. The rearrangement joins TRBV30 to TRBJ1-6, with a possible D match to TRBD1 (6 bases). The germline V gene encodes CDR1 GTSNPN and CDR2 SVGIG (reference sequence). Trimming removed 1 base at V and 6 bases at J, with 16 bases between. CDR3 size: 16 residues.

V and J are TRBV4-1 and TRBJ1-2, with D unresolved. Germline V CDR1 and CDR2: MGHRA, YSYEKL. V lost 4 bases and J 1 base, leaving 10 bases between the germline ends. The CDR3 length is 14 residues. The CDR3 nucleotides read TGCGCCAGCAGCCCCGCGCGGGGTAACTATGGCTACACCTTC. This sequence encodes CASSPARGNYGYTF.

This clone was detected a few times. The chain employs TRBV28 and TRBJ2-2; TRBD1 aligns across 9 bases. Per the germline V gene, CDR1 is MDHEN and CDR2 is SYDVKM. The CDR3 contains 15 residues. J gave up 7 bases and V 4 bases, and 7 bases lay outside the gene matches. DNA of the CDR3: TGTGCCAGCAGTTCTCCCGGGACAGGGTACGGGGAGCTGTTTTTT. Translation gives CASSSPGTGYGELFF. The complete variable domain, with remaining parts taken from reference TRBV28 and TRBJ2-2, reads DVKVTQSSRYLVKRTGEKVFLECVQDMDHENMFWYRQDPGLGLRLIYFSYDVKMKEKGDIPEGYSVSREKKERFSLILESASTNQTSMYLCASSSPGTGYGELFFGEGSRLTVL.

The chain is built from TRBV2 and TRBJ1-3; TRBD1 matches 9 bases. Germline CDR1 SNHLY, CDR2 FYNNEI. This CDR3 has 14 amino acids. J was trimmed by 7 bases and V by 3 bases; bases with no gene match: 4. The CDR3: CASSEDRGRNTIYF. The CDR3 region has the DNA TGTGCCAGCAGTGAGGACAGGGGTAGGAACACCATATATTTT.

V usage is TRBV19 and J usage is TRBJ1-5; 8 nucleotides match TRBD1. The CDR3 spans 16 residues. CDR1 and CDR2 from the germline V gene are LNHDA and SQIVND (reference sequence). The V segment lost 3 bases and the J segment 2 bases; nucleotides outside the gene matches: 6. The CDR3 DNA reads TGTGCCAGTAGTATCCGGACAGGGAGGGGCAATCAGCCCCAGCATTTT. Translated, it gives CASSIRTGRGNQPQHF.

The chain has TRBV19 and TRBJ2-1, with 8 bases lining up with TRBD1. The germline V gene encodes CDR1 LNHDA and CDR2 SQIVND (reference sequence). J was trimmed by 15 bases and V by 5 bases; bases with no gene match: 12. The CDR3 is 13 amino acids. CDR3 amino acids: CASSLTGAASAFF. Here the CDR3 DNA reads TGTGCCAGTAGTTTGACAGGGGCTGCTTCTGCGTTCTTC.

The gene calls are TRBV5-1 and TRBJ2-5; no reliable D call. The J call may be faulty, since TRBJ2-7 better matches the DNA end. The germline V gene encodes CDR1 SGHRS and CDR2 YFSETQ. The CDR3 length is 13 residues. The CDR3 reads CASSLAQSYEQYF. The CDR3, as DNA: TGCGCCAGCAGCTTGGCACAGAGCTACGAGCAGTACTTC.